The sample holds a few counts of the clone carrying this TCR beta chain. What it binds is not known. TCRdb reprocessed the 5' RACE reads via MiXCR and lists one record per CDR3 protein. The profile covers 600,000 to 700,000 distinct CDR3 sequences, with approximately 22% appearing a single time and around 4.4% taken by the ten largest. These data belong to a study of identical twins. Study-level points and caveats: Whereas memory repertoires showed no such difference, abundant cord blood beta clonotypes carried fewer insertions. Analyses of zero insertions could be partly confounded by invariant MAIT and iNKT cells.

This sample was shared with a second study, whose subject was T cells expressing NK-cell markers. From that report: Most of the eight sequenced donors tested HCMV-seropositive; one tested seronegative.

The sequence derives from a woman aged 18 to 35 in good health. The sample was PBMCs.

CDR3 in amino acids: CASRSTGSTGELFF. DNA of the CDR3: TGTGCCAGCAGATCGACAGGATCCACCGGGGAGCTGTTTTTT. The chain uses TRBV12-3 or TRBV12-4 and TRBJ2-2, with D possibly TRBD1 on 6 matching bases. The ends were cut back, 6 bases at V and 4 bases at J, with 12 bases in the middle. This CDR3 spans 14 amino acids.